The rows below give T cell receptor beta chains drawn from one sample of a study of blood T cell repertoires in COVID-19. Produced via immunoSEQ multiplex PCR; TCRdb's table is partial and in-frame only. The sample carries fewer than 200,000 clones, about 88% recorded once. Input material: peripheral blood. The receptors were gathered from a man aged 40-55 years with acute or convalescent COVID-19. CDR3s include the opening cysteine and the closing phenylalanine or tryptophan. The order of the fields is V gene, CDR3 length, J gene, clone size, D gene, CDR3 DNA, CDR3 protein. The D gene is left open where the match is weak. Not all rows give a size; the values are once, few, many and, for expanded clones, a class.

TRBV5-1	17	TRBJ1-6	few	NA	TGCGCCAGCAGCGGCCGATGGGGGCCGAATAATAATTCACCCCTCCACTTT	CASSGRWGPNNNSPLHF
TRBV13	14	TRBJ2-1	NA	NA	TGTGCCAGCAGCACGTCTGGGGAGGTTCATGAGCAGTTCTTC	CASSTSGEVHEQFF
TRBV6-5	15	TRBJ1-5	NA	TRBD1	TGTGCCAGCAGCCGCGGGGACAGGGGGAATCAGCCCCAGCATTTT	CASSRGDRGNQPQHF
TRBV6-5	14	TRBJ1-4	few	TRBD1	TGTGCCAGCAGTACGACAGGGTCTAACGAAAAACTGTTTTTT	CASSTTGSNEKLFF
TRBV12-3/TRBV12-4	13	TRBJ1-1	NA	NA	TGTGCCAGCAGTGCACAGAGGGACACTGAAGCTTTCTTT	CASSAQRDTEAFF
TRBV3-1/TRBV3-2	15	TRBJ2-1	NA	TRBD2	TGTGCCAGCAGCCTGACTAGCGGGGCTTACAATGAGCAGTTCTTC	CASSLTSGAYNEQFF
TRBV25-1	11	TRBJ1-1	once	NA	TGTGCCAGCAGGATGGGGGGTCCAGCTTTCTTT	CASRMGGPAFF
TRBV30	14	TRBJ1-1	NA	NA	TGTGCCTGGAGGGTGACAGACACGAACACTGAAGCTTTCTTT	CAWRVTDTNTEAFF
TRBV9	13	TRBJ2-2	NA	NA	TGTGCCAGCAGCGCCGGGGTCGCCGGGGAGCTGTTTTTT	CASSAGVAGELFF
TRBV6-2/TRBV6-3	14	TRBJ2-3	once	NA	TGTGCCAGCAGCCCAAGGGGCGGTTTGGATACGCAGTATTTT	CASSPRGGLDTQYF
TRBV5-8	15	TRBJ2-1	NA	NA	TGTGCCAGCAGCTTGGGGGTTAGCGGCTACAATGAGCAGTTCTTC	CASSLGVSGYNEQFF
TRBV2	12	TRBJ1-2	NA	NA	TGTGCCAGCAGTGGGAGGGCCATTTCCTACACCTTC	CASSGRAISYTF
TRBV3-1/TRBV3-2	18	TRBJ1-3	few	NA	TGTGCCAGCAGCCAAGATTTGGTCTTAGCAAACTCTGGAAACACCATATATTTT	CASSQDLVLANSGNTIYF
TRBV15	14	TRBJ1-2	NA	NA	TGTGCCACCAGCCCCGCCCGGGGGAACTATGGCTACACCTTC	CATSPARGNYGYTF
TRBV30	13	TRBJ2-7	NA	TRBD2	TGTGCCTGGAGTAGAGGGGAGGGCTACGAGCAGTACTTC	CAWSRGEGYEQYF
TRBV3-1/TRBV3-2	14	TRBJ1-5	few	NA	TGTGCCAGCAGCCAAGGGCAGGGCGGTCAGCCCCAGCATTTT	CASSQGQGGQPQHF
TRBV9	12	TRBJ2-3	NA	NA	TGTGCCAGCAGCGTGCAGGAAGATACGCAGTATTTT	CASSVQEDTQYF
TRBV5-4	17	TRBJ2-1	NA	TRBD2	TGTGCCAGCAGTTTTGGGGGGCGCGGGGGGGCCCACAATGAGCAGTTCTTC	CASSFGGRGGAHNEQFF
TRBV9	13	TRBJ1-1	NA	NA	TGTGCCAGCAGCGGGGGGCTGAACACTGAAGCTTTCTTT	CASSGGLNTEAFF
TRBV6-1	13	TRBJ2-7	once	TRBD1	TGTGCCAGCAGTGAACCCGTAAGGGGGCGCTTGTACTTC	CASSEPVRGRLYF
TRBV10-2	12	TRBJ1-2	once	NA	TGCGCCAGCAGAGAACAGGGCTATGGCTACACCTTC	CASREQGYGYTF
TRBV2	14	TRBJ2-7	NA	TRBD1	TGTGCCAGCAGTTGGGACAGCGACTCCTACGAGCAGTACTTC	CASSWDSDSYEQYF
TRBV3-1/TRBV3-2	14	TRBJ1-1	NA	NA	TGTGCCAGCAGCCAAGTGGGGGGAGATACTGAAGCTTTCTTT	CASSQVGGDTEAFF
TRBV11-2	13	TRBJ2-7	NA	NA	TGTGCCAGCAGCCGGAACAGGGACTACGAGCAGTACTTC	CASSRNRDYEQYF
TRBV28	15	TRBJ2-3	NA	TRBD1	TGTGCCAGCGTATTCCAGGGGGACCGCACAGATACGCAGTATTTT	CASVFQGDRTDTQYF
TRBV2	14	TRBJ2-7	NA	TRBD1	TGTGCCAGCAGTCCCGAGACAGGGGGCTACGAGCAGTACTTC	CASSPETGGYEQYF
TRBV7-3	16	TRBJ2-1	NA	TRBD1	TGTGCCAGCAGCCCCTCGCAGGGGGCAGGGGACCATGAGCAGTTCTTC	CASSPSQGAGDHEQFF
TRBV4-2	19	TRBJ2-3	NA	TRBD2	TGTGCCAGCAGCCAAGGGATCACTCTAGCGGGGGCCCTCACAGATACGCAGTATTTT	CASSQGITLAGALTDTQYF
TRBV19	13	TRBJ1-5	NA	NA	TGTGCCAGTAGTACCCCGGGACACCAGCCCCAGCATTTT	CASSTPGHQPQHF
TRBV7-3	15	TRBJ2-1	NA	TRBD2	TGTGCCAGCAGCTTAATAGCGGGCCTCAACAATGAGCAGTTCTTC	CASSLIAGLNNEQFF
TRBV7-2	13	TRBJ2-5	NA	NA	TGTGCCAGCGGTGGGGGGGGCCGAGAGACCCAGTACTTC	CASGGGGRETQYF